The T cell receptor beta chain under discussion was sequenced for a study of T cell responses to AZD1222 COVID-19 vaccine. Regarding the study as a whole: Spike regions recognized by vaccine-associated CD4 TCRs spanned the protein, led by 160-218 and 743-854.

This clone was detected once. The antigen is undetermined. The CDR3 is made up of 13 amino acids. CDR1 KGHSH and CDR2 LQKENI come from the germline V gene. The V and J ends lost 6 bases and 7 bases respectively, with 15 bases between them. Sequencing used immunoSEQ multiplex PCR; TCRdb keeps in-frame clones, though not all of them. This table has about 92,000 clones, roughly 91% appearing once. The input for sequencing was peripheral blood, taken on day 0 of AZD1222 vaccination. The V gene is TRBV18, the J gene TRBJ1-2; D may be TRBD1 (6 bases). This clonotype was obtained from an adult in good health. Here the CDR3 reads CASSQRRGSGYTF. The CDR3 nucleotides are TGTGCCAGCTCCCAGAGAAGGGGGAGTGGCTACACCTTC.